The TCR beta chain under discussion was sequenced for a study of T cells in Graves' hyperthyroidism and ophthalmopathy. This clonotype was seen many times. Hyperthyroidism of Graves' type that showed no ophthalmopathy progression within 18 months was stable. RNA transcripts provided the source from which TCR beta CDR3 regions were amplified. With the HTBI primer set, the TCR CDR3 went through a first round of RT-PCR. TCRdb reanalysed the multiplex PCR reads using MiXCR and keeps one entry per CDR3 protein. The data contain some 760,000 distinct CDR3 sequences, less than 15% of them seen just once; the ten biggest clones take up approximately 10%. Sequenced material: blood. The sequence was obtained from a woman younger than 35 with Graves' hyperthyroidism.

The CDR3 DNA is TGTGCCAGCAGTTCCTCGGGACTAGGGTTATACGAGCAGTACTTC. This translates into CASSSSGLGLYEQYF. The chain recombines TRBV12-3 or TRBV12-4 with TRBJ2-7, with TRBD2 matching 8 bases. V shed 4 bases, J shed 4 bases, and the junction held 9 bases outside the gene matches. The CDR3 is 15 amino acids.